The 30 T cell receptor beta chains reported below all come from one sample, sequenced in a study of T cell repertoires and HLA-DP antigens. For these receptors, no antigen is known. TCRdb keeps only in-frame clones here, not all; method: immunoSEQ multiplex PCR. The table shows about 110,000 clones, with almost 95% occurring only once. Sequencing was done on a sample of CD4+ T cells from PBMCs. These TCRs come from a woman under 30 in good health and CMV-seronegative.

This chain connects TRBV29-1 to TRBJ2-2; 7 positions match TRBD2. The junction had 5 bases not matched to a gene; V was cut back by 7 bases and J by 6 bases. The CDR3 has 12 amino acids. From germline, CDR1 is SQVTM and CDR2 ANQGSEA. CDR3 in DNA: TGCAGCGCAACGACTAGCCCCGGGGAGCTGTTTTTT. As protein: CSATTSPGELFF.

The chain carries TRBV18 and TRBJ1-1; 7 bases map to TRBD1. The length of the CDR3 is 15 residues. CDR1 KGHSH and CDR2 LQKENI come from the germline V gene. J was trimmed by 1 base and V by 3 bases; bases with no gene match: 5. The chain's CDR3 is CASSPLTGRNTEAFF. In DNA, the CDR3 is TGTGCCAGCTCACCCCTGACAGGGAGGAACACTGAAGCTTTCTTT.

The chain carries TRBV29-1 and TRBJ2-1, with unresolved D. The CDR3 has 17 amino acids. The germline V and J ends were trimmed by 5 bases and 4 bases, with 24 bases remaining between them. Germline V gene data show CDR1 as SQVTM and CDR2 as ANQGSEA. The CDR3 loop is CSVRLLAATDGYNEQFF. The CDR3 bases are TGCAGCGTTCGATTGCTCGCCGCCACCGATGGGTACAATGAGCAGTTCTTC.

This clone was observed once. The J gene is TRBJ2-5, the V gene TRBV11-2; TRBD1 matches at 9 bases. This CDR3 contains 14 residues. In germline, CDR1 is SGHAT, CDR2 FQNNGV. With V trimmed by 3 bases and J by 4 bases, 3 bases remained unmatched. CDR3 coding DNA: TGTGCCAGCAGCTTCGGGACAGGGATAGAGACCCAGTACTTC. Residues: CASSFGTGIETQYF.

V gene TRBV11-3 combines with J gene TRBJ2-5; D tentatively fits TRBD1 or TRBD2 (5 bases each). This CDR3 region has 13 residues. CDR1 is SGHNT, CDR2 YENEEA, per germline. Trimming took off 3 bases at V and 8 bases at J, with 13 bases between the two ends. Here the CDR3 DNA reads TGTGCCAGCAGCTTCGGGGCGGCTCACACCCAGTACTTC. Translation: CASSFGAAHTQYF.

The rearrangement joins TRBV27 to TRBJ1-4; possibly TRBD1 for D (6 bases). The V gene lost 5 bases and the J gene lost 4 bases, with 14 bases spanning the gap. Per germline, CDR1 MNHEY and CDR2 SMNVEV (reference sequence). The CDR3 loop spans 15 amino acids. Here the CDR3 DNA reads TGTGCCAGCAGTCAACGGACAGTTATTAATGAAAAACTGTTTTTT. This gives the protein CASSQRTVINEKLFF.

The gene calls are TRBV7-9 and TRBJ1-1; TRBD1 agrees at 8 bases. Germline V gene data show CDR1 as SEHNR and CDR2 as FQNEAQ (reference sequence). V trimming: 3 bases; J trimming: 5 bases; junction bases outside the gene matches: 5. CDR3 length: 14 residues. CDR3 sequence reads: CASSFGTGGTEAFF. The CDR3 nucleotides are TGTGCCAGCAGCTTCGGGACAGGAGGAACTGAAGCTTTCTTT.

The rearrangement joins TRBV10-3 to TRBJ1-1, with TRBD1 identical over 8 bases. The CDR3 extends over 14 amino acids. The germline V gene has CDR1 ENHRY and CDR2 SYGVKD. The trim removed 7 bases at V and 5 bases at J, leaving 9 bases unmatched. The CDR3 nucleotides are TGTGCCATCACCCAAACAGGGGGAGAGACTGAAGCTTTCTTT. It yields the protein CAITQTGGETEAFF.

V is TRBV5-5 and J is TRBJ2-7, with TRBD1 identical over 9 bases. CDR3 length equals 14 residues. Unmatched junction bases numbered 6, after V lost 5 bases and J lost 3 bases. Looked up from germline, CDR1 is SGHKS and CDR2 is YYEKEE (reference sequence). As DNA, the CDR3 is TGTGCCAGCAGTAGAACAGGGGGCAACTACGAGCAGTACTTC. This gives the protein CASSRTGGNYEQYF. Full variable domain (rest looked up from reference TRBV5-5 and TRBJ2-7): DAGVTQSPTHLIKTRGQQVTLRCSPISGHKSVSWYQQVLGQGPQFIFQYYEKEERGRGNFPDRFSARQFPNYSSELNVNALLLGDSALYLCASSRTGGNYEQYFGPGTRLTVT.

This sequence joins TRBV6-6 and TRBJ1-2, with D hard to call. Germline CDR1 and CDR2: MNHNY and SVGAGI (reference sequence). Trimming stripped 5 bases from V and 2 bases from J, with 9 bases between. The CDR3 has 13 residues. CDR3: CASSIRSNYGYTF. CDR3 in DNA: TGTGCCAGCAGTATCAGGTCCAACTATGGCTACACCTTC.

This clone was recorded only once. The chain carries TRBV15 and TRBJ2-4, with 9 positions matching TRBD1. The CDR3 is made up of 15 amino acids. The germline V gene encodes CDR1 LNHNV and CDR2 YYDKDF (reference sequence). Trimming at V came to 2 bases and at J to 6 bases, leaving 5 bases not matched to a gene. The CDR3 DNA is TGTGCCACCAGCAGATTCGGGACAGGGTTAAACATTCAGTACTTC. Its translation is CATSRFGTGLNIQYF.

The chain employs TRBV4-3 and TRBJ2-1; 8 nucleotides match TRBD2. J lost 8 bases, V lost 5 bases, and 11 bases had no gene match. The length of the CDR3 is 15 residues. Germline V gene sequence: CDR1 LGHNA, CDR2 YSLEER. In nucleotides, the CDR3 is TGCGCCAGCAGCGTCGCCGGGACTAGGGGTCATGAGCAGTTCTTC. This encodes CASSVAGTRGHEQFF.

This chain uses TRBV28 with TRBJ1-4; 10 bases are a match to TRBD1. V lost 4 bases, J lost 7 bases, and 9 bases stayed unmatched. The CDR3 totals 16 residues. CDR1 MDHEN and CDR2 SYDVKM come from the germline V gene. The CDR3 sequence is CASSSSGTGASEKLFF. Here the CDR3 DNA reads TGTGCCAGCAGTTCCTCCGGGACAGGGGCCAGTGAAAAACTGTTTTTT.

This clone was recorded only once. The genes are TRBV2 and TRBJ2-2, with D tentatively TRBD1 (5 bases). There are 18 residues in the CDR3. Germline assignment: CDR1 SNHLY and CDR2 FYNNEI. Trimming stripped 4 bases from V and 0 bases from J, with 18 bases between. CDR3: CASSGGPRRITNTGELFF. The CDR3 coding sequence is TGTGCCAGCAGTGGGGGCCCCAGGCGAATTACGAACACCGGGGAGCTGTTTTTT.

The chain joins TRBV6-5 to TRBJ2-7, with TRBD2 matching over 13 bases. The CDR3 has 16 amino acids. The V gene's germline CDR1 is MNHEY and CDR2 SVGAGI. With V trimmed by 2 bases and J by 5 bases, 6 bases remained unmatched. In DNA, the CDR3 is TGTGCCAGCAGTTACGAGTGGACTAGCGGGAGTCACGAGCAGTACTTC. Protein sequence: CASSYEWTSGSHEQYF.

This clone appeared a single time. The chain couples TRBV6-5 to TRBJ1-3; D call uncertain. The CDR3 is made up of 15 amino acids. V lost 6 bases, J lost 0 bases, and 12 bases lay in between. Germline loops: CDR1 MNHEY, CDR2 SVGAGI. For the CDR3, the DNA is TGTGCCAGCAGATCACTCAGGCGCTCTGGAAACACCATATATTTT. Its translation is CASRSLRRSGNTIYF.

The rearrangement joins TRBV19 to TRBJ2-7, with 9 nucleotides matching TRBD2. The germline V gene encodes CDR1 LNHDA and CDR2 SQIVND (reference sequence). There are 17 residues in the CDR3. With 3 bases clipped from V and 5 bases from J, the junction kept 14 bases outside the gene matches. CDR3 residues: CASSISGSERTYHEQYF. The CDR3 coding sequence is TGTGCCAGTAGTATTAGCGGGAGTGAACGGACCTACCACGAGCAGTACTTC.

This sequence joins TRBV6-6 and TRBJ1-1; a weak D match, TRBD1 (5 bases). Per germline, CDR1 MNHNY and CDR2 SVGAGI (reference sequence). With 0 bases removed from V and 5 bases from J, the gap between germline ends came to 13 bases. The CDR3 is 15 amino acids. The CDR3 DNA reads TGTGCCAGCAGTTACTCGACCCCGGGGGTGACTGAAGCTTTCTTT. Translated: CASSYSTPGVTEAFF.

This clone appeared once. This rearrangement joins TRBV11-3 to TRBJ2-3; perhaps TRBD1 as D (6 bases). Trimming removed 1 base at V and 1 base at J, with 6 bases between. This CDR3 comprises 14 residues. Germline V CDR1 and CDR2: SGHNT, YENEEA. As DNA, the CDR3 is TGTGCCAGCAGCTTAGGACAGGGCACAGATACGCAGTATTTT. It encodes CASSLGQGTDTQYF.

This clone has just one count. The chain carries TRBV4-1 and TRBJ2-3; D unresolved. Germline CDR1 is MGHRA and CDR2 is YSYEKL. This CDR3 is 13 amino acids long. Trimming removed 5 bases at V and 6 bases at J, with 12 bases between. The CDR3 is CASSALPRDTQYF. The CDR3 DNA reads as TGCGCCAGCAGCGCCCTCCCCAGGGATACGCAGTATTTT.

The chain employs TRBV7-6 and TRBJ2-5; TRBD2 is a possible D gene (5 bases). The CDR3 length is 16 residues. Trimming cost V 5 bases and J 3 bases, with 19 bases left between them. Germline CDR1 is SGHVS and CDR2 is FNYEAQ. CDR3: CASSPSAGTQKETQYF. DNA for the CDR3: TGTGCCAGCAGCCCCTCGGCGGGCACTCAGAAAGAGACCCAGTACTTC.

The V gene is TRBV5-6, the J gene TRBJ1-1; D gene ambiguous. Trimming took 0 bases from V and 5 from J, leaving 11 bases between them. Per the germline V gene, CDR1 is SGHDT and CDR2 is YYEEEE. The CDR3 loop spans 14 amino acids. CDR3 sequence: CASSLGPGETEAFF. CDR3 sequence (DNA): TGTGCCAGCAGCTTGGGGCCAGGAGAGACTGAAGCTTTCTTT. Variable domain in full (rest from reference TRBV5-6 and TRBJ1-1): DAGVTQSPTHLIKTRGQQVTLRCSPKSGHDTVSWYQQALGQGPQFIFQYYEEEERQRGNFPDRFSGHQFPNYSSELNVNALLLGDSALYLCASSLGPGETEAFFGQGTRLTVV.

V usage is TRBV10-3 and J usage is TRBJ1-3, with D maybe TRBD1 (5 bases). Trimming took off 6 bases at V and 3 bases at J, with 12 bases between the two ends. In germline, CDR1 is ENHRY, CDR2 SYGVKD. This CDR3 contains 14 residues. The CDR3 nucleotides are TGTGCCATCAGCCTTCGGGGGGTTGGAAACACCATATATTTT. It encodes CAISLRGVGNTIYF.

The genes are TRBV7-2 and TRBJ2-5; tentatively, D is TRBD1 or TRBD2 (5 bases each). CDR1 SGHTA and CDR2 FQGNSA come from the germline V gene. Trimming removed 1 base from V and 1 base from J, with 7 bases in between. CDR3 length: 14 residues. The CDR3 reads CASSLDGAQETQYF. CDR3 bases: TGTGCCAGCAGCTTAGACGGGGCCCAAGAGACCCAGTACTTC. The full variable domain, in which reference TRBV7-2 and TRBJ2-5 provide the parts outside the CDR3, is GAGVSQSPSNKVTEKGKDVELRCDPISGHTALYWYRQSLGQGLEFLIYFQGNSAPDKSGLPSDRFSAERTGGSVSTLTIQRTQQEDSAVYLCASSLDGAQETQYFGPGTRLLVL.

This chain uses TRBV2 with TRBJ1-1; the match to TRBD1 covers 8 bases. Per germline, CDR1 SNHLY and CDR2 FYNNEI. Trimming at V came to 5 bases and at J to 7 bases, leaving 6 bases not matched to a gene. The CDR3 runs 13 residues. The CDR3 sequence is CASSFKTGVEAFF. The CDR3 coding sequence is TGTGCCAGCAGTTTTAAGACAGGGGTTGAAGCTTTCTTT.

This sequence joins TRBV20-1 and TRBJ2-7; unclear D gene. Germline CDR1 is DFQATT and CDR2 is SNEGSKA (reference sequence). The V gene lost 6 bases and the J gene lost 2 bases, with 8 bases spanning the gap. The CDR3 sequence is 11 residues long. In nucleotides, the CDR3 is TGCAGTGCGCAGTTGACCTACGAGCAGTACTTC. Translation: CSAQLTYEQYF.

The chain carries TRBV9 and TRBJ2-1; D may match TRBD1 or TRBD2 (5 bases each). This CDR3 contains 15 residues. Trimming shortened V by 4 bases and J by 2 bases, and 13 bases separated the two germline ends. Germline CDR1 reads SGDLS; CDR2 reads YYNGEE. CDR3 region: CASSKEARAYNEQFF. As DNA, the CDR3 is TGTGCCAGCAGCAAGGAGGCCAGGGCCTACAATGAGCAGTTCTTC.

The chain has TRBV10-2 and TRBJ2-5; 9 bases are a match to TRBD2. The CDR3 contains 14 residues. Unmatched junction bases numbered 5, after V lost 5 bases and J lost 4 bases. Per the germline V gene, CDR1 is WSHSY and CDR2 is SAAADI. The CDR3 sequence: CASSPGGGAETQYF. The CDR3 DNA sequence: TGCGCCAGCAGTCCTGGCGGGGGGGCAGAGACCCAGTACTTC.

This rearrangement joins TRBV10-3 to TRBJ1-5, with TRBD1 identical over 7 bases. V trimming: 10 bases; J trimming: 2 bases; junction bases outside the gene matches: 2. CDR3 length: 12 amino acids. CDR1 and CDR2 from the germline V gene are ENHRY and SYGVKD. CDR3 sequence reads: CASGQGNQPQHF. The CDR3 DNA is TGTGCCAGCGGACAGGGCAATCAGCCCCAGCATTTT.

This rearrangement joins TRBV5-5 to TRBJ1-1; D gene unclear. This CDR3 is built from 13 residues. Per germline, CDR1 SGHKS and CDR2 YYEKEE (reference sequence). Trimming removed 0 bases from V and 9 bases from J, with 12 bases in between. The CDR3 loop reads CASSLGTGVKAFF. CDR3 coding DNA: TGTGCCAGCAGCTTGGGAACGGGAGTTAAAGCTTTCTTT.